This TCR beta chain was found in a study of T cells in Graves' hyperthyroidism and ophthalmopathy (dated by TCRdb to about 2019). Background for the entire study: Peripheral blood samples were taken at initial diagnosis, before any treatment was given. To identify TCR V-J signatures that set the groups apart, the researchers used a discovery cohort of roughly 100 patients, made up of 40 to 45 with Graves' ophthalmopathy and 55 to 65 with stable Graves' hyperthyroidism. Prospective prediction of ophthalmopathy was tested in an independent validation cohort consisting of under 20 hyperthyroidism patients and more than 15 patients who later progressed to ophthalmopathy. For training and testing, the 100 or so patients in the discovery cohort were randomly divided in a 7:3 ratio. In roughly six Graves' hyperthyroidism patients, the study also compared T-cell repertoires from thyroid tissue with T-cell repertoires from blood. After sampling, hyperthyroidism patients received methimazole starting at 30 mg daily, and ophthalmopathy patients received high-dose intravenous methylprednisolone. According to the paper, TCR Vbeta CDR3 sequencing was carried out on approximately 140 peripheral blood samples, which came from 40 to 45 ophthalmopathy, around 74 hyperthyroidism and roughly 17 progressor patients.

Stable Graves' hyperthyroidism was defined as no progression to ophthalmopathy during 18 months of follow-up. Hyperthyroidism patients were newly diagnosed, had a disease duration of under 2 months, and were aged 18 to 65 years. Exclusion was applied to patients with uncontrolled infections, other autoimmune diseases, pregnancy or lactation. Diagnoses were based on clinical symptoms, serum thyroxine and TRAb, thyroid ultrasound and orbital computed tomography. PBMCs were separated from under 12 ml of fresh peripheral blood using Ficoll-Paque density gradient centrifugation. Total RNA was extracted using Trizol reagent, and RNA quality was assessed on an Agilent 2100 Bioanalyzer. This clonotype was counted many times. Which antigen it targets is not known. Nothing much larger sits one base from this clone, and base qualities are not available. Reading from cysteine to phenylalanine, the CDR3 counts 13 amino acids. Of the read, only the CDR3 DNA is kept; its 39 bases are in frame from base 1. The germline V gene gives CDR1 as SGHAT and CDR2 as FQNNGV. V is pared back by 1 base and J by 11 bases, with 14 bases lying between the germline termini.

Amplification of TCR beta CDR3 regions was carried out from RNA transcripts. For the first round of RT-PCR on the TCR CDR3, the HTBI primer set was used together with the Qiagen OneStep RT-PCR kit. A second multiplex PCR round built the libraries, followed by size selection and purification. Libraries were sequenced paired-end with 100 bp reads on an Illumina HiSeq2000. Per the source publication's procedure: SOAPnuke was used to process the raw data, removing reads that contained adapters or uncalled bases, had a mean Phred below 15, or lacked an exact match to the constant primer or identifier. COPE v1.2.5 was used to merge high-quality paired reads, and clonotypes were defined as unique nucleotide sequences. Clonotypes were aligned to IMGT TRBV, TRBD and TRBJ reference segments using MiTCR v1.1. Only V-J combinations with frequency above 0.0001, covering 99% to 99.2% of repertoires, were analysed. A TCS score was defined as the ratio between F50 (clonal expansion) and ExV (chaos), using BLOSUM62-based TCRdist between CDR3 peptides within each V-J. Welch's t-statistics and random forest reduced around 510 V-J features to 10 to 15, which were used in a naive Bayes classifier (R e1071). TCRdb reprocessing: public reads trimmed at Q25 with fastp, clones called with MiXCR, in-frame beta chains kept. Rows matching on CDR3 protein sequence are summarized as one entry with the most common DNA and genes. These V and J calls derive from TCRdb rather than the authors' analysis. This sample holds approximately 320,000 distinct CDR3 sequences; roughly 17% were observed only once. The top ten hold around 35% of the sample.

General study outcomes and caveats: During validation, the model predicted progression to ophthalmopathy a median of about 5.9 months ahead of onset, with almost 71% sensitivity and 72.22% specificity. Ophthalmopathy was separated from stable hyperthyroidism by a 13 V-J signature model, with just over 85% sensitivity and approximately 81% specificity obtained in cross-validation and 80%/75% obtained in testing. Sample size was not statistically predetermined, and investigators were not blinded to group allocation. Most expanded thyroid clonotypes (frequency above 0.001) were also detected in blood, a finding suggesting that blood repertoires may reflect thyroid immune responses.

Sequencing was performed on blood. The receptor chain draws on TRBV11-2 and TRBJ1-1; no D segment can be confidently identified. This TCR was sampled from a man under 40 with Graves' hyperthyroidism. The CDR3 region has the sequence CASSLVAPEGAFF. Here is the DNA: TGTGCCAGCAGCTTAGTAGCCCCCGAAGGGGCTTTCTTT. With all but the CDR3 taken from the reference TRBV11-2 and TRBJ1-1 genes, the full variable domain is: EAGVAQSPRYKIIEKRQSVAFWCNPISGHATLYWYQQILGQGPKLLIQFQNNGVVDDSQLPKDRFSAERLKGVDSTLKIQPAKLEDSAVYLCASSLVAPEGAFFGQGTRLTVV.